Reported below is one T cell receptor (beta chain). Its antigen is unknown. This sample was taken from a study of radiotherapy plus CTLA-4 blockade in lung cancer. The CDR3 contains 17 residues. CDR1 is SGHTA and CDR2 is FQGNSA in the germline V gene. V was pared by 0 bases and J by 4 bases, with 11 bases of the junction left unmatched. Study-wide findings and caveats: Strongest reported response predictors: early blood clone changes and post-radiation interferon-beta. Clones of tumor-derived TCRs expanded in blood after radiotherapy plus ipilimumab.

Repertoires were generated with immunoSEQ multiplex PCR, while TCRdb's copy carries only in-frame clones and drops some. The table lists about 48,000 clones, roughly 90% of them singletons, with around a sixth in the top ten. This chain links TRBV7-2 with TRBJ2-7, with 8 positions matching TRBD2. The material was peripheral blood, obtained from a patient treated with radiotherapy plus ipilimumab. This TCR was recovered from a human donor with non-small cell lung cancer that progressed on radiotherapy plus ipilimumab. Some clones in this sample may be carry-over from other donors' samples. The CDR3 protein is CASSLASGGTRGYEQYF. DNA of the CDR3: TGTGCCAGCAGCTTAGCGTCGGGAGGGACTAGAGGTTACGAGCAGTACTTC.